Sequencing of this TCR beta chain was carried out in a study of T cells expressing NK-cell markers. Across the whole study: One of the eight sequenced donors was seronegative, whereas the other seven were HCMV-seropositive. Regarding the study as a whole: In a few donors, dominant clonotypes made up roughly 28.3-65% of CD3+CD56-NKG2C+ cells. Roughly six donors showed dominant NKG2C+ clonotypes comprising about 1.0-7.0% of their CD8+ T cells.

Template switching by 5'RACE with UMIs generated the TCR beta cDNA. TCRdb reanalyzed the 5' RACE reads, giving one entry per CDR3 protein sequence and no DNA. The specimen's table records about 30,000 distinct CDR3 sequences. The CDR3 has 15 residues. Looked up from germline, CDR1 is MDHEN and CDR2 is SYDVKM. To note about this clonotype: What it binds is not known.

The source is a woman aged 18 to 75 in good health. Source material: blood T cells: a sorted CD56 or NKG2C T cell subset, CD4+ or CD8+ T cells, or bulk PBMC T cells (not recorded which). The chain combines TRBV28 with TRBJ2-1; TCRdb's D gene call, TRBD2, goes unchecked for lack of DNA. The chain's CDR3 is CASRVRLAGYNEQFF.